The next 6 T cell receptor beta chains were all read from a single sample in a study of metastatic and nonmetastatic thyroid tumors. TCRdb ran MiXCR on the PCR reads. Here the sample spans 30,000 to 40,000 clones, roughly 15% being singletons. No patient had received any treatment before thyroid surgery. Sequencing was done on a sample of blood. The receptors shown here come from a male donor with papillary thyroid cancer or a benign thyroid nodule (not recorded which). Some clones in this sample may be carry-over from other donors' samples.

This clone has ten or more counts. The chain uses TRBV12-3 or TRBV12-4 and TRBJ2-5; the D is unclear. The V end was cut by 6 bases, the J end by 2 bases, with 10 bases between. The CDR3 spans 13 residues. Here the CDR3 DNA reads TGTGCCAGCAGCCCTGGACGGCAAGAGACCCAGTACTTC. This codes for CASSPGRQETQYF.

There are a few counts of this clone. V is TRBV27 and J is TRBJ2-7; 7 bases are shared with TRBD2. There are 15 residues in the CDR3. CDR1 is MNHEY, CDR2 SMNVEV, per germline (reference sequence). Germline trimming cut 7 bases from V and 4 bases from J; bases unmatched to any gene: 13. Written as DNA, the CDR3 is TGTGCCAGCACTCTCGCGGCTAGCGGAATGTACGAGCAGTACTTC. Its translation is CASTLAASGMYEQYF.

This clone came up many times. This sequence joins TRBV20-1 and TRBJ2-1, with 7 bases that match TRBD2. The ends lost 1 base at V and 8 bases at J; junction bases unmatched: 11. Germline CDR1 and CDR2: DFQATT and SNEGSKA (reference sequence). The CDR3 spans 15 residues. Here the CDR3 DNA reads TGCAGTGCTAGAGCGGGCGGGAGAGTGATCGATGAGCAGTTCTTC. This sequence encodes CSARAGGRVIDEQFF.

V is TRBV30 and J is TRBJ1-5, with D unresolved. The CDR3 contains 14 residues. V was cut by 0 bases and J by 3 bases, with 9 bases left in between. The V gene's germline CDR1 is GTSNPN and CDR2 SVGIG (reference sequence). CDR3 protein: CAWSVLQVNQPQHF. CDR3 sequence (DNA): TGTGCCTGGAGTGTATTACAAGTCAATCAGCCCCAGCATTTT. Full variable domain (rest looked up from reference TRBV30 and TRBJ1-5): SQTIHQWPATLVQPVGSPLSLECTVEGTSNPNLYWYRQAAGRGLQLLFYSVGIGQISSEVPQNLSASRPQDRQFILSSKKLLLSDSGFYLCAWSVLQVNQPQHFGDGTRLSIL.

There are many counts of this clone. The chain carries TRBV18 and TRBJ1-1; 9 nucleotides align to TRBD1. The V and J ends lost 2 bases and 1 base, in that order; junction bases with no gene match: 5. The CDR3 spans 16 residues. Germline assignment: CDR1 KGHSH and CDR2 LQKENI. For the CDR3, the DNA is TGTGCCAGCTCACCAATCGGGACAGGGAGGAACACTGAAGCTTTCTTT. As protein: CASSPIGTGRNTEAFF.

The sample holds many counts of this clone. The gene calls are TRBV9 and TRBJ2-3; 8 bases match TRBD2. The germline V gene has CDR1 SGDLS and CDR2 YYNGEE. The CDR3 runs 14 residues. V trimming: 7 bases; J trimming: 3 bases; junction bases outside the gene matches: 7. The CDR3 DNA reads TGTGCCAGCGGTAGCGGGATTGGGACAGATACGCAGTATTTT. Its protein is CASGSGIGTDTQYF.